What follows is one T cell receptor beta chain and its context. The data belong to a study of control samples from healthy donors and cancer patients. CDR1 and CDR2 from the germline V gene are MNHNY and SVGAGI (reference sequence). CDR3 length: 15 residues. Trimming shortened V by 4 bases and J by 5 bases, and 15 bases separated the two germline ends. The table came from immunoSEQ multiplex PCR; TCRdb's copy has only in-frame clones and leaves some out. Of roughly 190,000 clones in the sample, about 89% are singletons; the top ten hold less than 2%. This chain links TRBV6-6 with TRBJ1-5; D possibly corresponds to TRBD1 (6 bases). The TCR sequence derives from a young man in good health. Sequencing was performed on blood. The CDR3 spells CASSFRQAGDQPQHF. As DNA, the CDR3 is TGTGCCAGCAGTTTCAGACAGGCAGGGGATCAGCCCCAGCATTTT.